These 20 T cell receptor beta chains originate from one sample sequenced in a study of blood T cell repertoires in COVID-19. TCRdb's table, derived via immunoSEQ multiplex PCR, lists solely in-frame clones and lacks some. The sample lists roughly 260,000 clones, 85% to 90% occurring once. Sequenced: peripheral blood. The receptors derive from a woman aged 30 to 39 with COVID-19, enrolled during active disease.

V is TRBV19 and J is TRBJ2-2; tentative D call: TRBD1 (5 bases). Trimming left V 7 bases short and J 5 bases short, with 14 bases between. This CDR3 region has 14 residues. The germline gives CDR1 LNHDA, CDR2 SQIVND (reference sequence). Written as DNA, the CDR3 is TGTGCCAGTACTCCGACAGTTACAACCGGGGAGCTGTTTTTT. Its protein product is CASTPTVTTGELFF.

This clone has only a few counts. The rearrangement uses TRBV3-1 (or the pseudogene TRBV3-2) and TRBJ2-7; D is possibly TRBD2 (6 bases). CDR3 length: 17 residues. Germline V gives CDR1 LGHDT, CDR2 YNNKEL (reference sequence). V was trimmed by 4 bases and J by 1 base, leaving 20 bases between them. The chain's CDR3 is CASSPHYTGTASYEQYF. DNA for the CDR3: TGTGCCAGCAGCCCTCATTATACCGGGACTGCATCCTACGAGCAGTACTTC.

The V and J genes are TRBV19 and TRBJ1-5; the D is unclear. Germline CDR1 reads LNHDA; CDR2 reads SQIVND (reference sequence). CDR3 length: 15 amino acids. Trimming took 6 bases from V and 2 from J, leaving 14 bases between them. The CDR3 sequence: CASRTTFRGNQPQHF. The CDR3 coding sequence is TGTGCCAGTAGAACCACGTTCCGGGGCAATCAGCCCCAGCATTTT.

This clone was seen more than once but under ten times. V is TRBV7-9 and J is TRBJ2-7, with TRBD1 matching over 7 bases. Per germline, CDR1 SEHNR and CDR2 FQNEAQ (reference sequence). This CDR3 spans 14 amino acids. Trimming took 7 bases from V and 4 from J; bases not matched to a gene: 10. Here the CDR3 reads CASTKGGQRYEQYF. The CDR3, as DNA: TGTGCCAGCACCAAAGGGGGACAGAGGTACGAGCAGTACTTC.

The rearrangement joins TRBV10-1 to TRBJ2-5; D may be TRBD1 (6 bases). The CDR3 extends over 13 amino acids. Per germline, CDR1 WNHNN and CDR2 SYGVQD (reference sequence). V lost 5 bases and J 2 bases, leaving 9 bases between the germline ends. The CDR3 is CASSSGQQETQYF. The CDR3 nucleotides are TGCGCCAGCAGTAGTGGACAGCAAGAGACCCAGTACTTC.

The rearrangement uses TRBV29-1 and TRBJ2-2; weak D call: TRBD2 (6 bases). The CDR3 sequence is 15 residues long. The V end lost 4 bases, the J end lost 2 bases, and 14 bases lay between the germline ends. CDR1 is SQVTM and CDR2 is ANQGSEA in the germline V gene. CDR3 loop: CSVVPGALNTGELFF. In DNA form, the CDR3 reads TGCAGCGTTGTTCCGGGAGCCCTAAACACCGGGGAGCTGTTTTTT.

CDR3 DNA: TGTGCCAGCAGCCAACAGGGGGATGGCTACACCTTC. Residues: CASSQQGDGYTF. The chain combines TRBV5-4 with TRBJ1-2; 8 bases match TRBD1. The CDR3 is 12 residues long. Germline CDR1 reads SGHNT; CDR2 reads YYREEE (reference sequence). Trimming cost V 4 bases and J 6 bases; bases outside gene matches: 2.

The chain employs TRBV2 and TRBJ2-2; D perhaps matches TRBD2 (5 bases). Trimming removed 4 bases at V and 1 base at J, with 7 bases between. This CDR3 spans 14 amino acids. The germline CDR1 and CDR2 sequences are SNHLY and FYNNEI. The CDR3 region has the DNA TGTGCCAGCAGTGTAGAGGGGAACACCGGGGAGCTGTTTTTT. Encoded protein: CASSVEGNTGELFF.

The chain recombines TRBV3-1 (or the pseudogene TRBV3-2) with TRBJ2-3, with 11 bases fitting TRBD2. V was clipped by 4 bases and J by 3 bases; unmatched bases: 6. Germline values: CDR1 LGHDT, CDR2 YNNKEL (reference sequence). The CDR3 is 16 residues long. In nucleotides, the CDR3 is TGTGCCAGCAGCCCCCGACTAGCGGGACAGACAGATACGCAGTATTTT. This encodes CASSPRLAGQTDTQYF.

CDR3 region: CASSVRGYSTDTQYF. Written as DNA, the CDR3 is TGTGCCAGCAGCGTACGAGGGTATAGCACAGATACGCAGTATTTT. This chain uses TRBV9 with TRBJ2-3; a weak D match, TRBD2 (5 bases). Trimming removed 1 base at V and 0 bases at J, with 9 bases between. The germline CDR1 and CDR2 sequences are SGDLS and YYNGEE. This CDR3 comprises 15 residues.

The chain couples TRBV2 to TRBJ2-2, with 9 bases matching TRBD1. J lost 5 bases, V lost 7 bases, and 11 bases had no gene match. There are 16 residues in the CDR3. Germline-derived CDR1 and CDR2 are SNHLY and FYNNEI. This chain's CDR3 is CASTQRGGTGTGELFF. For the CDR3, the DNA is TGTGCCAGCACCCAACGTGGTGGGACAGGGACCGGGGAGCTGTTTTTT.

The chain links TRBV2 to TRBJ2-4; 8 nucleotides agree with TRBD2. Germline CDR1 reads SNHLY; CDR2 reads FYNNEI. CDR3 length: 14 residues. V was clipped by 10 bases and J by 8 bases; unmatched bases: 13. The CDR3 protein is CATGGDRDWDIQYF. The CDR3 nucleotides are TGTGCCACGGGGGGGGATCGGGATTGGGACATTCAGTACTTC.

The chain recombines TRBV5-4 with TRBJ2-3; TRBD2 might be the D (6 bases). The CDR3 is 16 amino acids. The germline V gene has CDR1 SGHNT and CDR2 YYREEE (reference sequence). V lost 4 bases and J lost 2, with 17 bases in between. In nucleotides, the CDR3 is TGTGCCAGCAGCCTGGGGGTAGCGGCAACCACAGATACGCAGTATTTT. Amino acid sequence: CASSLGVAATTDTQYF.

The chain carries TRBV21-1 and TRBJ1-3; the D segment call TRBD1 is taken from the table without a DNA check. TRBV21-1 is given as a pseudogene. The CDR3 consists of 16 residues. In DNA form, the CDR3 reads TGTGCCAGCAGCGAGCTTGGGGGCCACTCTGGAAACACCATATATTTT. This translates into CASSELGGHSGNTIYF.

This chain links TRBV10-3 with TRBJ1-1; TRBD1 is a possible D gene (6 bases). The CDR3 is made up of 14 amino acids. V lost 7 bases, J lost 3 bases, and 15 bases lay in between. Per germline, CDR1 ENHRY and CDR2 SYGVKD. The CDR3 nucleotides read TGTGCCATCAAGAAACAGGGTCTGGACACTGAAGCTTTCTTT. Protein: CAIKKQGLDTEAFF.

This chain joins TRBV27 and TRBJ2-1, with 7 bases aligning to TRBD1. Germline CDR1 and CDR2: MNHEY and SMNVEV (reference sequence). The junction had 7 bases not matched to a gene; V was cut back by 5 bases and J by 0 bases. The CDR3 length is 16 residues. The CDR3 is CASSPSTGSSYNEQFF. DNA for the CDR3: TGTGCCAGCAGTCCTTCGACAGGGAGCTCCTACAATGAGCAGTTCTTC.

The chain carries TRBV7-2 and TRBJ2-1; TRBD1 matches 7 bases. The CDR3 extends over 14 amino acids. Trimming took 1 base from V and 7 from J; bases not matched to a gene: 4. Germline V lookup: CDR1 SGHTA, CDR2 FQGNSA. CDR3 nucleotide sequence: TGTGCCAGCAGCTTAGGGGACAGATGGAATGAGCAGTTCTTC. Encoded protein: CASSLGDRWNEQFF.

The chain couples TRBV19 to TRBJ2-1, with TRBD2 matching 8 bases. The CDR3 covers 15 residues. Germline trimming cut 3 bases from V and 4 bases from J; bases unmatched to any gene: 5. Germline-derived CDR1 and CDR2 are LNHDA and SQIVND (reference sequence). The CDR3 DNA sequence: TGTGCCAGTAGTATCCCGGGAGGGGTTTACAATGAGCAGTTCTTC. Its protein product is CASSIPGGVYNEQFF.

V and J are TRBV4-1 and TRBJ2-5; TRBD2 agrees at 10 bases. This CDR3 has 16 amino acids. Trimming at V came to 0 bases and at J to 5 bases, leaving 6 bases not matched to a gene. Germline CDR1 is MGHRA and CDR2 is YSYEKL. The CDR3 loop reads CASSQDFLAGVETQYF. The CDR3 DNA sequence: TGCGCCAGCAGCCAAGATTTTCTAGCGGGAGTTGAGACCCAGTACTTC.

The V call is TRBV3-1 (or the pseudogene TRBV3-2), the J call TRBJ2-5; 8 nucleotides agree with TRBD2. The germline V gene has CDR1 LGHDT and CDR2 YNNKEL (reference sequence). This CDR3 region has 14 residues. Losses at the gene ends were 2 bases for V and 5 bases for J; bases not matched to a gene: 4. The CDR3 sequence: CASSQSASGETQYF. For the CDR3, the DNA is TGTGCCAGCAGCCAATCGGCTAGCGGGGAGACCCAGTACTTC.